The sequence of this T cell receptor (beta chain) was determined in a study of blood T cell repertoires in COVID-19. Study-wide context: Acute-phase and convalescent COVID-19 samples originated in the United States, Italy and Spain. Sample material is recorded as cDNA or gDNA derived from T cells, B-cell-depleted T cells, or PBMCs.

The CDR3 is made up of 16 amino acids. The germline V gene encodes CDR1 SGHVS and CDR2 FNYEAQ. V was cut by 4 bases and J by 5 bases, with 20 bases left in between. Original processing methods: Estimation of nucleated cell counts relied on the amplification of reference gene primers. Sequencing was performed with immunoSEQ multiplex PCR; in TCRdb, only in-frame clones are kept and a portion is missing. The DNA was the basis for D and trimming; V, J and clone size are from that table. The repertoire holds about 170,000 clones, with around nine tenths as singletons. Sequenced input: peripheral blood. The clonotype comes from an older man with acute or convalescent COVID-19. This rearrangement joins TRBV7-6 to TRBJ2-5, with D possibly matching TRBD1 (6 bases). In DNA, the CDR3 is TGTGCCAGCAGCTCCAACCATTACAGGGAATGGGAGACCCAGTACTTC. Encoded protein: CASSSNHYREWETQYF.